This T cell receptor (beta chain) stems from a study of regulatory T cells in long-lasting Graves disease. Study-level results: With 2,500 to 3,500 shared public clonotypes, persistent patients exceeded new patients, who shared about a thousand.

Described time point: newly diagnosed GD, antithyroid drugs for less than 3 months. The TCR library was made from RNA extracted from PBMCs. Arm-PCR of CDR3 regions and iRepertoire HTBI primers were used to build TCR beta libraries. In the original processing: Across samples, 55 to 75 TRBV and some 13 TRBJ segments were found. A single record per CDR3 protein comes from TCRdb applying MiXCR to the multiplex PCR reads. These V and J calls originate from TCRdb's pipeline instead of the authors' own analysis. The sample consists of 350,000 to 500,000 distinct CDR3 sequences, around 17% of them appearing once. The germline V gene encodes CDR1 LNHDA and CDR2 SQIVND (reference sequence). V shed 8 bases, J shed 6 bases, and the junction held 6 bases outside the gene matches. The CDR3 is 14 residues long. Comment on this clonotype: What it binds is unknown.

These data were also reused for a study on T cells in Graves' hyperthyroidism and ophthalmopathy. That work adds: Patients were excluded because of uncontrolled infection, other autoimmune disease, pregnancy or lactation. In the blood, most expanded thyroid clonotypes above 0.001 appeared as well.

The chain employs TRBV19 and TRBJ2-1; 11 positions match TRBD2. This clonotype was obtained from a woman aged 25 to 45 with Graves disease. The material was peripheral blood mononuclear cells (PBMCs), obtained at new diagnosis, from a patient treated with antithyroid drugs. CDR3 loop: CASDSGRAFNEQFF. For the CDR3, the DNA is TGTGCCAGTGATAGCGGGAGGGCCTTCAATGAGCAGTTCTTC.